This TCR beta chain was captured in a study of blood T cell repertoires in COVID-19. Using immunoSEQ multiplex PCR, the repertoire was profiled, and TCRdb retains in-frame clones only, with some absent. The data contain approximately 360,000 clones, roughly four fifths of them singletons. The ends lost 8 bases at V and 2 bases at J; junction bases unmatched: 6. CDR3 length equals 13 residues. Cohort placement rested on clinical history that participants reported themselves. Two negative PCRs, clearance, or symptom resolution were required of recovered Cohort 3 donors. The chain joins TRBV12-3 or TRBV12-4 to TRBJ2-7, with 7 bases lining up with TRBD2. Input material: PBMCs or T cells enriched from blood (not recorded which). The origin of this receptor is a woman between 50 and 59 years old who had recovered from COVID-19. The CDR3 loop is CASATSVAYEQYF. The CDR3 DNA is TGTGCCAGCGCTACTAGCGTCGCCTACGAGCAGTACTTC.